This T cell receptor beta chain was profiled in a study of cytomegalovirus exposure and HLA in healthy donors. CDR1 is MNHNS and CDR2 is SASEGT in the germline V gene. V dropped 0 bases and J dropped 6 bases, with 12 bases sitting between them. The length of the CDR3 is 15 residues. PCR employed 60 Vbeta and 13 Jbeta primers. Sequencing used immunoSEQ multiplex PCR; TCRdb keeps in-frame clones, though not all of them. The table has some 150,000 clones, over 65% seen once. V and J are TRBV6-1 and TRBJ1-5; no clear D. The specimen was PBMCs. This clonotype was sampled from a young man in good health and CMV-seronegative. Written as DNA, the CDR3 is TGTGCCAGCAGTGAAGCGAGTGAGGGAGGTCAGCCCCAGCATTTT. This translates into CASSEASEGGQPQHF.